This TCR beta chain was obtained from a study of shared clonotypes between healthy human individuals. Only in-frame clones appear in the TCRdb table, and some are missing; sequencing was by immunoSEQ multiplex PCR. The repertoire holds about 2.4 million clones, with roughly 93% as singletons. The CDR3 is 13 residues long. The V segment lost 5 bases and the J segment 7 bases; nucleotides outside the gene matches: 5. The germline gives CDR1 MRHNA, CDR2 SNTAGT. The receptor was isolated from a man aged 18 to 30 in good health. Some clones in this sample may be carry-over from other donors' samples. The V gene is TRBV6-4, the J gene TRBJ2-1; TRBD1 matches at 7 bases. The sample taken for sequencing was naive CD4+ T cells from PBMCs. Specified subset: CD45RA+ positively selected. The CDR3 DNA sequence: TGTGCCAGCAGTATTGACAGGGAGAATGAGCAGTTCTTC. Its translation is CASSIDRENEQFF.